This entry lists 27 T cell receptor beta chains sequenced from one sample in a study of T-cell reconstitution after alpha-beta-depleted transplantation in children. Using unique molecular identifiers, the investigators prepared the TCRbeta library. TCRdb re-called the PCR reads with MiXCR, one entry per CDR3 protein. The data contain about 230,000 distinct CDR3 sequences, over 9.5% of them seen just once; the ten biggest clones take up approximately 5%. This specimen consisted of PBMCs from the stem cell graft donor, obtained from the stem cell graft. These receptors were taken from a human donor who donated a stem cell graft to a child with SCID.

This clonotype was found many times. The chain couples TRBV24-1 to TRBJ1-1, with TRBD1 matching over 7 bases. The germline V gene has CDR1 KGHDR and CDR2 SFDVKD. V trimming: 3 bases; J trimming: 1 base; junction bases outside the gene matches: 7. The CDR3 totals 16 residues. The CDR3 nucleotides are TGTGCCACCAGTGATCCACGCCGGACAGGGAACACTGAAGCTTTCTTT. It encodes CATSDPRRTGNTEAFF.

The chain combines TRBV7-9 with TRBJ2-2, with a tentative D call TRBD1 (5 bases). Germline V gives CDR1 SEHNR, CDR2 FQNEAQ (reference sequence). V was clipped by 0 bases and J by 3 bases, with 11 bases between them. The CDR3 is 16 residues long. The CDR3 protein is CASSLAAGPDTGELFF. The CDR3 DNA reads TGTGCCAGCAGCTTAGCGGCAGGGCCGGACACCGGGGAGCTGTTTTTT.

This clonotype was seen repeatedly, ten times or more. This rearrangement joins TRBV28 to TRBJ1-2, with a weak D call TRBD1 (5 bases). Germline values: CDR1 MDHEN, CDR2 SYDVKM. The CDR3 has 15 amino acids. V gave up 3 bases and J gave up 6 bases, with 17 bases separating them. This CDR3 is CASSFSGGVIDGYTF. CDR3 sequence (DNA): TGTGCCAGCAGTTTCAGTGGAGGGGTAATTGATGGCTACACCTTC.

The CDR3 nucleotides read TGTGCCAGCAGCTTGGCGTTTGGGGATAACACTGAAGCTTTCTTT. This gives the protein CASSLAFGDNTEAFF. The rearrangement uses TRBV5-6 and TRBJ1-1; D unclear. This CDR3 region has 15 residues. V lost 0 bases, J lost 2 bases, and 11 bases lay in between. Germline loops: CDR1 SGHDT, CDR2 YYEEEE.

This clonotype was seen many times. The chain uses TRBV5-1 and TRBJ1-4; D is unresolved. The CDR3 has 13 amino acids. V dropped 4 bases and J dropped 3 bases, with 7 bases sitting between them. Germline lookup yields CDR1 SGHRS and CDR2 YFSETQ. This CDR3 is CASSPEANEKLFF. The CDR3 region has the DNA TGCGCCAGCAGCCCGGAGGCTAATGAAAAACTGTTTTTT.

This clonotype was seen repeatedly, ten times or more. The J gene is TRBJ1-6, the V gene TRBV12-3 or TRBV12-4; weak D call: TRBD1 (6 bases). Trimming pared 3 bases from V and 8 bases from J, leaving 11 bases between. The CDR3 contains 14 residues. The CDR3 coding sequence is TGTGCCAGCAGTTTGGGGGGCAGGTATTCACCCCTCCACTTT. Translation gives CASSLGGRYSPLHF.

This clonotype showed up many times. V gene TRBV5-1 combines with J gene TRBJ2-3; perhaps TRBD2 as D (5 bases). Germline V gives CDR1 SGHRS, CDR2 YFSETQ. V was shortened by 4 bases and J by 5 bases, with 20 bases between the two germline ends. The CDR3 sequence is 16 residues long. CDR3 nucleotides: TGCGCCAGCAGCGGTCGGCAGGCCGGGGATGGAGATACGCAGTATTTT. Translated: CASSGRQAGDGDTQYF.

This clonotype was detected a few times. V usage is TRBV19 and J usage is TRBJ1-1, with D perhaps TRBD1 (5 bases). V was cut by 8 bases and J by 2 bases, with 12 bases left in between. This CDR3 region has 13 residues. Germline V gene lookup returns CDR1 LNHDA and CDR2 SQIVND (reference sequence). CDR3 amino acids: CASQTATNTEAFF. The CDR3 nucleotides are TGTGCCAGTCAGACAGCCACTAACACTGAAGCTTTCTTT.

This clonotype was counted at least ten times. The J gene is TRBJ1-2, the V gene TRBV12-3 or TRBV12-4; no firm D call. Trimming left V 2 bases short and J 8 bases short, with 12 bases between. The CDR3 totals 13 residues. The CDR3 DNA sequence: TGTGCCAGCAGTTTACGCCTGATCGGAGGCTACACCTTC. This encodes CASSLRLIGGYTF.

Turning to this clonotype: One base away lies a much larger clone, so this may be a sequencing read error. J is TRBJ2-1 and V is TRBV5-1, with 8 bases matching TRBD2. The J segment lost 4 bases and the V segment lost 0 bases, leaving 3 bases of the junction unmatched. The CDR3 loop spans 15 amino acids. Germline assignment: CDR1 SGHRS and CDR2 YFSETQ. This chain's CDR3 is CASSLVGGEYNEQFF. The CDR3 nucleotides read TGCGCCAGCAGCTTGGTCGGGGGGGAGTACAATGAGCAGTTCTTC.

Notes on this clonotype: This clone may be a read error of a much larger clone one base away. No DNA is shown, since the ends of the CDR3 on it are uncertain; the CDR3 is the one TCRdb lists. The chain has TRBV9 and TRBJ2-6. Per the germline V gene, CDR1 is SGDLS and CDR2 is YYNGEE. Counting both end residues, the CDR3 totals 14 amino acids. CDR3 sequence: CASSVAGGANVRTF.

The table lists this clonotype with many counts. The V call is TRBV5-1, the J call TRBJ2-2; possibly TRBD2 for D (6 bases). The germline V and J ends were trimmed by 4 bases and 6 bases, with 19 bases remaining between them. In germline, CDR1 is SGHRS, CDR2 YFSETQ. This CDR3 spans 16 amino acids. The DNA for the CDR3 is TGCGCCAGCAGCACCCCGGGACTTCTCAACGCCGGGGAGCTGTTTTTT. Translated: CASSTPGLLNAGELFF.

This clonotype was counted many times. The chain couples TRBV5-1 to TRBJ2-5; a possible D gene is TRBD1 (5 bases). With 4 bases removed from V and 3 bases from J, the gap between germline ends came to 13 bases. Per germline, CDR1 SGHRS and CDR2 YFSETQ. The CDR3 consists of 14 residues. The CDR3: CASSRQKIEETQYF. Here the CDR3 DNA reads TGCGCCAGCAGCCGACAGAAGATTGAAGAGACCCAGTACTTC.

The chain has TRBV5-1 and TRBJ2-5, with TRBD1 matching over 12 bases. The CDR3 totals 15 residues. The V gene's germline CDR1 is SGHRS and CDR2 YFSETQ. Trimming at V came to 2 bases and at J to 4 bases, leaving 3 bases not matched to a gene. The CDR3 bases are TGCGCCAGCAGCTTCGGGACAGGGGGCGCAGAGACCCAGTACTTC. It codes for CASSFGTGGAETQYF.

This clonotype has a count of ten or more. The chain recombines TRBV4-1 with TRBJ1-4, with D unclear. CDR1 and CDR2 from the germline V gene are MGHRA and YSYEKL. V was trimmed by 1 base and J by 8 bases, leaving 17 bases between them. This CDR3 comprises 16 residues. The CDR3 reads CASSQGVFLRREKLFF. The CDR3 nucleotides read TGCGCCAGCAGCCAAGGCGTGTTTCTAAGACGCGAAAAACTGTTTTTT.

This clonotype occurred many times. The gene calls are TRBV12-3 or TRBV12-4 and TRBJ1-5, with 7 positions matching TRBD1. The CDR3 has 14 amino acids. V lost 4 bases to trimming and J lost 5 bases; unmatched junction nucleotides: 5. The CDR3 protein is CASSWTGTDQPQHF. The CDR3 nucleotides read TGTGCCAGCAGTTGGACAGGCACCGATCAGCCCCAGCATTTT.

V gene TRBV5-1 combines with J gene TRBJ2-7, with D uncertain. Per the germline V gene, CDR1 is SGHRS and CDR2 is YFSETQ. The CDR3 consists of 14 residues. Trimming took off 1 base at V and 6 bases at J, with 14 bases between the two ends. CDR3 in amino acids: CASSLPDKGGEQYF. The CDR3 coding sequence is TGCGCCAGCAGCTTGCCCGACAAGGGCGGCGAGCAGTACTTC.

This clonotype was seen only a few times. This chain connects TRBV7-3 to TRBJ2-1; D is uncertain. CDR3 length: 15 amino acids. Trimming took off 2 bases at V and 4 bases at J, with 12 bases between the two ends. Germline assignment: CDR1 SGHTA and CDR2 FQGTGA. The CDR3 DNA reads as TGTGCCAGCAGCTTATCCCCCGACGGATACAATGAGCAGTTCTTC. Its protein product is CASSLSPDGYNEQFF.

This clonotype was counted ten times or more. The chain combines TRBV7-9 with TRBJ2-5; D uncertain. With 4 bases removed from V and 3 bases from J, the gap between germline ends came to 12 bases. This CDR3 spans 14 amino acids. The V gene's germline CDR1 is SEHNR and CDR2 FQNEAQ (reference sequence). CDR3 in DNA: TGTGCCAGCAGCTCCGCCGCGGCGGAAGAGACCCAGTACTTC. This encodes CASSSAAAEETQYF.

The sample holds many counts of this clonotype. CDR3 coding DNA: TGTGCCAGCAGCTTCGGGGAAGCGACAGATACGCAGTATTTT. Residues: CASSFGEATDTQYF. This rearrangement joins TRBV5-6 to TRBJ2-3; tentatively, D is TRBD2 (5 bases). The germline V and J ends were trimmed by 2 bases and 3 bases, with 10 bases remaining between them. From germline, CDR1 is SGHDT and CDR2 YYEEEE. This CDR3 is 14 amino acids long.

Only a few counts were recorded for this clonotype. The chain has TRBV7-9 and TRBJ2-1; D gene ambiguous. Germline loops: CDR1 SEHNR, CDR2 FQNEAQ (reference sequence). The V gene lost 1 base and the J gene lost 4 bases, with 11 bases spanning the gap. There are 15 residues in the CDR3. This CDR3 is CASSLVSQTYNEQFF. As DNA, the CDR3 is TGTGCCAGCAGCTTAGTTAGCCAGACATACAATGAGCAGTTCTTC.

As concerns this clonotype: The germline gene is not matched at one end of the junction; a read error may be the cause. V is TRBV5-1 and J is TRBJ2-2; 9 nucleotides align to TRBD1. The CDR3 is made up of 15 amino acids. Germline CDR1 and CDR2: SGHRS and YFSETQ. The CDR3 reads CASRLRQGDTGELFF. CDR3 nucleotide sequence: TGCGCCAGCAGACTAAGACAGGGGGACACCGGGGAACTGTTTTTT. Full variable domain (remainder filled in from reference TRBV5-1 and TRBJ2-2): KAGVTQTPRYLIKTRGQQVTLSCSPISGHRSVSWYQQTPGQGLQFLFEYFSETQRNKGNFPGRFSGRQFSNSRSEMNVSTLELGDSALYLCASRLRQGDTGELFFGEGSRLTVL.

This clonotype occurred many times. This chain uses TRBV20-1 with TRBJ2-5, with 12 bases lining up with TRBD2. The junction had 15 bases not matched to a gene; V was cut back by 2 bases and J by 5 bases. CDR3 length equals 18 residues. The V gene's germline CDR1 is DFQATT and CDR2 SNEGSKA (reference sequence). CDR3 sequence reads: CSARSILAGGPVAETQYF. The CDR3 DNA is TGCAGTGCTAGATCCATCCTAGCGGGGGGGCCTGTGGCGGAGACCCAGTACTTC.

This clonotype was observed many times. The CDR3 nucleotides read TGCGCCAGCAGGCCGTGGAGCTCCTACAATGAGCAGTTCTTC. Translation: CASRPWSSYNEQFF. The chain is built from TRBV5-1 and TRBJ2-1; the D is unclear. CDR1 and CDR2 from the germline V gene are SGHRS and YFSETQ. The V end was cut by 5 bases, the J end by 0 bases, with 9 bases between. The CDR3 consists of 14 residues.

The sample holds many counts of this clonotype. This chain joins TRBV7-6 and TRBJ2-1; TRBD2 agrees at 10 bases. Germline lookup yields CDR1 SGHVS and CDR2 FNYEAQ. The CDR3 has 16 amino acids. With V trimmed by 5 bases and J by 4 bases, 8 bases remained unmatched. The CDR3 DNA reads TGTGCCAGCAGCCCCAATAGCGGGGGGTTGTACAATGAGCAGTTCTTC. Translated, it gives CASSPNSGGLYNEQFF.

In its sample, this clonotype was seen many times. The chain is built from TRBV5-6 and TRBJ2-1; D remains ambiguous. The CDR3 has 18 amino acids. V was clipped by 4 bases and J by 2 bases, with 22 bases between them. CDR1 is SGHDT, CDR2 YYEEEE, per germline. The CDR3 DNA follows: TGTGCCAGCAGCCGAAGCCTAGGACGGTCGGGTACCTACAATGAGCAGTTCTTC. Encoded protein: CASSRSLGRSGTYNEQFF.

There are a few counts of this clonotype. This chain links TRBV6-1 with TRBJ2-3; D is ambiguous. CDR1 and CDR2 (germline): MNHNS, SASEGT. The CDR3 contains 13 residues. Deletions cut 8 bases from V and 4 bases from J, with 13 bases between. For the CDR3, the DNA is TGTGCCAGCCAAAATGCGTGGGCAGATACGCAGTATTTT. Its protein product is CASQNAWADTQYF.